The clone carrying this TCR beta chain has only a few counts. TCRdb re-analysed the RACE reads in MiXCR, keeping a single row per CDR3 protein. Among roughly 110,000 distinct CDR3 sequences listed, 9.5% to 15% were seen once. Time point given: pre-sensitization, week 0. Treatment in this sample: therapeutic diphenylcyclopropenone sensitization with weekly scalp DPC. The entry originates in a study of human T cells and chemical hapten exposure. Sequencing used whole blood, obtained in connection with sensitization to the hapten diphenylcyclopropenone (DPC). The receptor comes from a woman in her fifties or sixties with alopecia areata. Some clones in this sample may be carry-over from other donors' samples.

In DNA form, the CDR3 reads TGTGCCAGCAGCTTGTCGATGTCAATACGGTACTTC. Translating gives CASSLSMSIRYF. V gene TRBV11-2 combines with J gene TRBJ2-7; no definite D call. The CDR3 spans 12 residues. The germline V gene encodes CDR1 SGHAT and CDR2 FQNNGV. With 3 bases removed from V and 12 bases from J, the gap between germline ends came to 15 bases.